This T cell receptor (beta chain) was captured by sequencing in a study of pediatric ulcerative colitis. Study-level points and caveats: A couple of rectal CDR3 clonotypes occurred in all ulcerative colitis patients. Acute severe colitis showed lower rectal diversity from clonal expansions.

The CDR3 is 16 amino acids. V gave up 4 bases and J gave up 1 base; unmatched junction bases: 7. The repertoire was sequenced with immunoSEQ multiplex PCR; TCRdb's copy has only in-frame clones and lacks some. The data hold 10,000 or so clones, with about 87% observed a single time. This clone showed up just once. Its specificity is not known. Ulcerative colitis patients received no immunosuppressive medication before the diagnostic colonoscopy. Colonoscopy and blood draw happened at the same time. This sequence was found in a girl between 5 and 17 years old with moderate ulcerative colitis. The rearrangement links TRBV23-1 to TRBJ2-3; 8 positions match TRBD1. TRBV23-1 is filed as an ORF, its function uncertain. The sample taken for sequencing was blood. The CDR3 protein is CASSRRQGCGTDTQYF. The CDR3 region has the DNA TGCGCCAGCAGTCGAAGACAGGGGTGCGGCACAGATACGCAGTATTTT.